A single sample is the source of the 3 T cell receptor beta chains below, sequenced in a study of neurological immune-mediated disorders. TCRdb re-called the 5' RACE reads with MiXCR, one entry per CDR3 protein. The table includes more than 15,000 distinct CDR3 sequences, about 3.6% detected once. Material: CD8+ T cells from blood. The receptors were gathered from a middle-aged woman in good health.

The sample holds many counts of this clonotype. The chain couples TRBV5-5 to TRBJ2-3, with D possibly being TRBD1 or TRBD2 (6 bases each). Between the trimmed V and J ends, which lost 4 bases and 11 bases, there was a span of 26 bases. Germline V lookup: CDR1 SGHKS, CDR2 YYEKEE (reference sequence). The CDR3 has 16 residues. The CDR3 here is CASSPHEGGPPLGQYF. Written as DNA, the CDR3 is TGTGCCAGCAGCCCACACGAGGGGGGACCGCCGCTAGGGCAGTATTTT.

This clonotype occurred many times. J is TRBJ2-7 and V is TRBV29-1; the match to TRBD1 covers 10 bases. The J segment lost 7 bases and the V segment lost 6 bases, leaving 18 bases of the junction unmatched. The CDR3 loop spans 16 amino acids. CDR1 SQVTM and CDR2 ANQGSEA come from the germline V gene. The DNA of the CDR3 is TGCAGCGTCGGTGACCCCCGGGACAGGGGTTCGGGAGAGCAGTACTTC. It codes for CSVGDPRDRGSGEQYF.

This clonotype showed up many times. The gene calls are TRBV7-2 and TRBJ2-3; 7 nucleotides match TRBD1. J lost 4 bases, V lost 0 bases, and 7 bases had no gene match. Per the germline V gene, CDR1 is SGHTA and CDR2 is FQGNSA. This CDR3 contains 16 residues. The CDR3 region is CASSLATGPRADTQYF. The CDR3 bases are TGTGCCAGCAGCTTAGCGACAGGGCCACGGGCAGATACGCAGTATTTT. The full variable domain, in which reference TRBV7-2 and TRBJ2-3 provide the parts outside the CDR3, is GAGVSQSPSNKVTEKGKDVELRCDPISGHTALYWYRQSLGQGLEFLIYFQGNSAPDKSGLPSDRFSAERTGGSVSTLTIQRTQQEDSAVYLCASSLATGPRADTQYFGPGTRLTVL.